The present TCR beta chain was sequenced within a study of metastatic and nonmetastatic thyroid tumors. With MiXCR, TCRdb reprocessed the PCR reads. The sample comprises around 30,000 clones, 10% to 15% of which are singletons, and approximately 4.9% rests with the top ten. Germline V gene lookup returns CDR1 MNHNS and CDR2 SASEGT. The CDR3 is 15 amino acids. V gave up 1 base and J gave up 4 bases; unmatched junction bases: 2. Nobody among the patients had been given any treatment before thyroid surgery. This clone was seen ten or more times. The TCR sequence derives from a female donor with papillary thyroid cancer or a benign thyroid nodule (not recorded which). Some clones in this sample may be carry-over from other donors' samples. Sample: blood. J is TRBJ2-1 and V is TRBV6-1; 9 bases line up with TRBD2. The CDR3 here is CASSEGLAEYNEQFF. For the CDR3, the DNA is TGTGCCAGCAGTGAAGGACTAGCGGAGTACAATGAGCAGTTCTTC.